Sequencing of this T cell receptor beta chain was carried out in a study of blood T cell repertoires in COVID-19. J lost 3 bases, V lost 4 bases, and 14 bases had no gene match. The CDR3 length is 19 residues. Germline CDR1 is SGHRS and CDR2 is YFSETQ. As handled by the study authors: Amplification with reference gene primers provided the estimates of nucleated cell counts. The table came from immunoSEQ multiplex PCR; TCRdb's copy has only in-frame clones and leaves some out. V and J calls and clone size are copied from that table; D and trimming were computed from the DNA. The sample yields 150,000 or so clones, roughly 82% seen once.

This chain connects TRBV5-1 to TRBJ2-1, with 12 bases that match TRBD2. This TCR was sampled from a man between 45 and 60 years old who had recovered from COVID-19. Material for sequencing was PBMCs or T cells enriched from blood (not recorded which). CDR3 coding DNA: TGCGCCAGCAGCAACCGCCTAGCGGGAGGGCCGAGTAGCTACAATGAGCAGTTCTTC. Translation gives CASSNRLAGGPSSYNEQFF. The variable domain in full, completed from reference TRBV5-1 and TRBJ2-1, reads KAGVTQTPRYLIKTRGQQVTLSCSPISGHRSVSWYQQTPGQGLQFLFEYFSETQRNKGNFPGRFSGRQFSNSRSEMNVSTLELGDSALYLCASSNRLAGGPSSYNEQFFGPGTRLTVL.